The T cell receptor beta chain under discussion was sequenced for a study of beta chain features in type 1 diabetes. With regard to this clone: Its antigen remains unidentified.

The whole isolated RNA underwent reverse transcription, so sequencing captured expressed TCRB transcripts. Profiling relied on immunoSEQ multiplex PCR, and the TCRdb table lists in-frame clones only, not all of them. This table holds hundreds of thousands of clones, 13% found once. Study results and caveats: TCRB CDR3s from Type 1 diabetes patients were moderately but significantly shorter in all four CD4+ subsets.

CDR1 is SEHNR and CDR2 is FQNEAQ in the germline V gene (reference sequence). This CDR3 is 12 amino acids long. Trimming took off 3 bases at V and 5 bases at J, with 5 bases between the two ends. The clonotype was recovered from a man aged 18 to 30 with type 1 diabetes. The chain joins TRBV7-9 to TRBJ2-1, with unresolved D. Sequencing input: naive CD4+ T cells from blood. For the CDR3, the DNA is TGTGCCAGCAGCTTCGCACACAATGAGCAGTTCTTC. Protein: CASSFAHNEQFF.